This T cell receptor (beta chain) is drawn from a study of blood T cells in healthy people across ages. Findings and caveats of the study: Per million T cells, TCR beta diversity dropped roughly linearly as age increased.

Regarding this clonotype: Its cognate antigen is unknown.

Alongside a J-beta primer mix, a sample-barcoded 5' primer served in a second PCR lasting roughly 7 to 11 cycles. CDR3-containing paired-end reads numbered at least 2.5 million in each sample. TCRdb re-analysed the 5' RACE reads in MiXCR, keeping a single row per CDR3 protein. This table has 800,000 or so distinct CDR3 sequences, 62% appearing once. In germline, CDR1 is LNHNV, CDR2 YYDKDF (reference sequence). The CDR3 length is 15 residues. The rearrangement joins TRBV15 to TRBJ2-5; D is possibly TRBD1 or TRBD2 (5 bases each). With the DNA end fitting TRBJ2-7 better, the J assignment may be wrong. The sample comprised blood. The receptor was isolated from a young man in good health. The CDR3 bases are TGTGCCACCAGCCCCACCGGGACGGTATCCTACGAGCAGTACTTC. Translated: CATSPTGTVSYEQYF.